A single sample gave rise to the 19 T cell receptor beta chains below, sequenced in a study of vaccination and CD4 T cells after COVID-19 (dated by TCRdb to the early 2020s). According to the study, the label for this sample's treatment or condition signals: roughly 11-day PBMC culture with coronavirus spike peptide pools or control peptides (ViraFEST assay). Antigen specificity for these receptors is unknown. Receptors were amplified or captured by PCR. Sequencing took place on an Illumina iSeq 100. DNA from cultured CD4+ T cells underwent TCR sequencing with the Oncomine TCR Beta short-read assay at the Johns Hopkins FTIC core. Using fastp trimming at Q25 and MiXCR clonotype assembly, TCRdb reanalyzed the public sequencing data and kept in-frame beta chains. Rows with one shared CDR3 protein collapse into an entry with the most common genes and DNA. In all, the sample holds 17,000 or so distinct CDR3 sequences, and roughly 55% of those were seen once. Around 7.5% of the sample goes to the ten largest clones.

Sequencing was carried out using CD4+ T cells from blood, cultured in vitro. The receptors derive from a human donor who had recovered from COVID-19.

This sequence joins TRBV6-1 and TRBJ1-5; possibly TRBD1 for D (6 bases). Trimming removed 6 bases at V and 9 bases at J, with 18 bases between. This CDR3 has 14 residues. The germline CDR1 and CDR2 sequences are MNHNS and SASEGT. The DNA of the CDR3 is TGTGCCAGCAGCCCCATGGGGGCCGGAGGGCCCCAGCATTTT. The encoded protein is CASSPMGAGGPQHF.

V gene TRBV11-3 combines with J gene TRBJ1-2; possibly TRBD1 for D (6 bases). The CDR3 is 13 residues long. Trimming removed 4 bases at V and 4 bases at J, with 10 bases between. Germline V gene sequence: CDR1 SGHNT, CDR2 YENEEA. CDR3 DNA: TGTGCCAGCAGCTCCGGACAGCTCTATGGCTACACCTTC. Its protein product is CASSSGQLYGYTF.

This clonotype was seen a handful of times. The rearrangement joins TRBV12-3 or TRBV12-4 to TRBJ1-5; TRBD1 aligns across 7 bases. CDR3 length: 12 amino acids. The junction had 8 bases not matched to a gene; V was cut back by 6 bases and J by 12 bases. The CDR3 coding sequence is TGTGCCAGCAGCTTGCAGGGGGGTGGCCAGCATTTT. Protein sequence: CASSLQGGGQHF.

J is TRBJ1-5 and V is TRBV24-1, with 7 bases that match TRBD1. This CDR3 region has 15 residues. The ends lost 3 bases at V and 3 bases at J; junction bases unmatched: 4. Germline V gene sequence: CDR1 KGHDR, CDR2 SFDVKD. This CDR3 is CATSDPTGDNQPQHF. CDR3 DNA sequence: TGTGCCACCAGTGATCCCACAGGGGACAATCAGCCCCAGCATTTT.

The V call is TRBV20-1, the J call TRBJ1-6; possible D gene TRBD1, 6 bases. Trimming stripped 5 bases from V and 9 bases from J, with 23 bases between. The CDR3 has 16 amino acids. Germline V lookup: CDR1 DFQATT, CDR2 SNEGSKA (reference sequence). CDR3 sequence reads: CSAPTGGGREGSPLHF. CDR3 nucleotides: TGCAGTGCTCCCACTGGAGGGGGGAGGGAAGGTTCACCCCTCCACTTT.

The rearrangement joins TRBV5-1 to TRBJ1-2; possibly TRBD1 for D (6 bases). The CDR3 sequence is 13 residues long. Trimming left V 4 bases short and J 5 bases short, with 12 bases between. CDR1 is SGHRS, CDR2 YFSETQ, per germline. The CDR3 sequence: CASSPGEGYGYTF. The CDR3 region has the DNA TGCGCCAGCAGCCCAGGGGAAGGGTATGGCTACACCTTC. Full variable domain (missing parts from reference TRBV5-1 and TRBJ1-2): KAGVTQTPRYLIKTRGQQVTLSCSPISGHRSVSWYQQTPGQGLQFLFEYFSETQRNKGNFPGRFSGRQFSNSRSEMNVSTLELGDSALYLCASSPGEGYGYTFGSGTRLTVV.

V gene TRBV5-1 combines with J gene TRBJ1-1, with 7 bases identical to TRBD1. This CDR3 is built from 15 residues. Germline CDR1 is SGHRS and CDR2 is YFSETQ. V shed 0 bases and J 8 bases; nucleotides not matched to a gene: 10. CDR3 nucleotides: TGCGCCAGCAGCTTGGCCGGCAGGGGGGCCTCCGAAGCTTTCTTT. Translating gives CASSLAGRGASEAFF.

This clonotype turned up a few times. This chain links TRBV3-1 with TRBJ1-2, with D hard to call. Germline CDR1 reads LGHDT; CDR2 reads YNNKEL (reference sequence). V gave up 7 bases and J gave up 2 bases, with 8 bases separating them. The CDR3 has 12 amino acids. The CDR3 loop is CASKSANYGYTF. The CDR3 DNA reads as TGTGCCAGCAAGTCGGCAAACTATGGCTACACCTTC. Combining the CDR3 with reference TRBV3-1 and TRBJ1-2 gives the whole variable domain DTAVSQTPKYLVTQMGNDKSIKCEQNLGHDTMYWYKQDSKKFLKIMFSYNNKELIINETVPNRFSPKSPDKAHLNLHINSLELGDSAVYFCASKSANYGYTFGSGTRLTVV.

This chain connects TRBV4-1 to TRBJ2-1, with 10 bases matching TRBD2. From germline, CDR1 is MGHRA and CDR2 YSYEKL. The CDR3 is 19 amino acids. V gave up 0 bases and J gave up 2 bases; unmatched junction bases: 10. The CDR3 DNA sequence: TGCGCCAGCAGCCAAGAAGGGCGGGTAGCGGGAGGTGCCTACAATGAGCAGTTCTTC. It specifies CASSQEGRVAGGAYNEQFF.

The CDR3 sequence is CASSIVEDGETQYF. DNA of the CDR3: TGTGCCAGTAGTATAGTTGAGGATGGGGAGACCCAGTACTTC. The gene calls are TRBV19 and TRBJ2-5; D gene uncertain. From germline, CDR1 is LNHDA and CDR2 SQIVND (reference sequence). The V end was cut by 1 base, the J end by 5 bases, with 11 bases between. This CDR3 has 14 amino acids.

The chain employs TRBV3-1 and TRBJ2-2; 9 nucleotides line up with TRBD1. Germline V lookup: CDR1 LGHDT, CDR2 YNNKEL (reference sequence). This CDR3 comprises 15 residues. V was pared by 4 bases and J by 3 bases, with 3 bases of the junction left unmatched. The DNA of the CDR3 is TGTGCCAGCAGCCGAGGGACAGGGTACACCGGGGAGCTGTTTTTT. Amino acid sequence: CASSRGTGYTGELFF.

The rearrangement links TRBV20-1 to TRBJ2-1; the match to TRBD2 covers 13 bases. This CDR3 contains 15 residues. Germline CDR1 and CDR2: DFQATT and SNEGSKA (reference sequence). The CDR3 nucleotides read TGCGGCTGTTCTCGGCGGACTAGCGGGAGATATGAGCAGTTCTTC. The encoded protein is CGCSRRTSGRYEQFF.

This clonotype turned up a few times. The chain uses TRBV2 and TRBJ2-3; 9 positions match TRBD2. The CDR3 contains 14 residues. Germline V gene data show CDR1 as SNHLY and CDR2 as FYNNEI. Germline trimming cut 2 bases from V and 4 bases from J; bases unmatched to any gene: 1. CDR3 DNA: TGTGCCAGCAGTGAAAGCGGGAGGTCAGATACGCAGTATTTT. Translated, it gives CASSESGRSDTQYF.

The gene calls are TRBV20-1 and TRBJ2-2, with no clear D. Trimming took off 5 bases at V and 7 bases at J, with 14 bases between the two ends. CDR3 size: 13 residues. The germline V gene has CDR1 DFQATT and CDR2 SNEGSKA (reference sequence). CDR3 sequence: CSAPDTLIGELFF. CDR3 nucleotide sequence: TGCAGTGCTCCCGACACCCTTATCGGGGAGCTGTTTTTT.

V is TRBV7-3 and J is TRBJ2-2, with 8 bases identical to TRBD2. The CDR3 length is 17 residues. V dropped 1 base and J dropped 4; count of bases not matched to a gene: 8. CDR1 SGHTA and CDR2 FQGTGA come from the germline V gene. CDR3 region: CASSLMGGGRPTGELFF. The CDR3 DNA follows: TGTGCCAGCAGCTTAATGGGCGGGGGGCGGCCCACCGGGGAGCTGTTTTTT.

Only a few counts were recorded for this clonotype. The gene calls are TRBV6-2 or TRBV6-3 and TRBJ1-5; 11 bases are a match to TRBD1. Per the germline V gene, CDR1 is MNHEY and CDR2 is SVGEGT. V lost 6 bases to trimming and J lost 0 bases; unmatched junction nucleotides: 10. The CDR3 loop spans 18 amino acids. For the CDR3, the DNA is TGTGCCAGCAGGTCCGGGACAGGGGGGACCATTAGCAATCAGCCCCAGCATTTT. It yields the protein CASRSGTGGTISNQPQHF.

The gene calls are TRBV24-1 and TRBJ1-2; tentative D call: TRBD1 (6 bases). The CDR3 contains 14 residues. The V end was cut by 5 bases, the J end by 1 base, with 10 bases between. Germline V gene sequence: CDR1 KGHDR, CDR2 SFDVKD. The CDR3 region has the DNA TGTGCCACCAGTGTGGCAGGGGATAACTATGGCTACACCTTC. Translated, it gives CATSVAGDNYGYTF.

This CDR3 is CSSASGNTEAFF. The CDR3, as DNA: TGCAGCTCCGCGAGTGGGAACACTGAAGCTTTCTTT. V gene TRBV29-1 combines with J gene TRBJ1-1; D ambiguous. The V gene lost 8 bases and the J gene lost 1 base, with 11 bases spanning the gap. CDR3 length: 12 residues. Germline-derived CDR1 and CDR2 are SQVTM and ANQGSEA.

The J gene is TRBJ2-5, the V gene TRBV6-1, with 10 bases matching TRBD1. Germline lookup yields CDR1 MNHNS and CDR2 SASEGT. After removal of 7 bases from V and 4 bases from J, the junction contained 6 bases not matched to a gene. The CDR3 spans 14 residues. CDR3 protein: CASKSGQGGETQYF. The CDR3 coding sequence is TGTGCCAGCAAATCCGGACAGGGGGGAGAGACCCAGTACTTC.